The clone carrying this TCR beta chain was picked up a small number of times. What it recognizes is unknown. Spread over ten immunoSEQ deep assay plates, unsorted PBMC DNA underwent sequencing. Profiling relied on immunoSEQ multiplex PCR, and the TCRdb table lists in-frame clones only, not all of them. The sample contains around 500,000 clones, approximately 82% of which appear only once. These data originate in a study of shared clonotypes between healthy human individuals. At the level of the study: Those who served as donors were a couple of women and three men between the ages of 18 and 49. Study-wide findings and caveats: Clonotype sharing among donors likely depends on sequencing depth.

Extraction of genomic DNA in unsorted samples used approximately 96 million PBMCs. Sequencing was performed on PBMCs. The TCR comes from a middle-aged woman in good health. Some clones in this sample may be carry-over from other donors' samples.

The CDR3 coding sequence is TGTGCCAGCAGCTCATTTTTCAGGGGGAGCGGAACCCAGTACTTC. Protein sequence: CASSSFFRGSGTQYF. The V call is TRBV7-9, the J call TRBJ2-5, with TRBD1 matching 7 bases. J lost 8 bases, V lost 4 bases, and 13 bases had no gene match. CDR1 SEHNR and CDR2 FQNEAQ come from the germline V gene (reference sequence). This CDR3 region has 15 residues.